A single sample is the source of the 25 T cell receptor beta chains below, sequenced in a study of OX40 agonist ivuxolimab in advanced cancers. TCRdb keeps only in-frame clones here, not all; method: immunoSEQ multiplex PCR. The table lists 95,000 to 120,000 clones, approximately 89% of them singletons. The sample here was CD4+ or CD8+ T cells sorted from blood, taken in a trial of the OX40 agonist ivuxolimab. The source is an adult with an advanced solid tumor such as melanoma, head and neck, liver or kidney cancer.

This chain uses TRBV7-9 with TRBJ2-7, with 10 bases that match TRBD2. The CDR3 covers 14 residues. Trimming at V came to 8 bases and at J to 3 bases, leaving 7 bases not matched to a gene. Germline CDR1 SEHNR, CDR2 FQNEAQ (reference sequence). The chain's CDR3 is CASGVAGGGYEQYF. CDR3 nucleotide sequence: TGTGCCAGCGGGGTAGCGGGAGGAGGCTACGAGCAGTACTTC. The full variable domain, rest sourced from reference TRBV7-9 and TRBJ2-7, is DTGVSQNPRHKITKRGQNVTFRCDPISEHNRLYWYRQTLGQGPEFLTYFQNEAQLEKSRLLSDRFSAERPKGSFSTLEIQRTEQGDSAMYLCASGVAGGGYEQYFGPGTRLTVT.

This clone was counted a single time. This chain links TRBV6-5 with TRBJ2-3; TRBD1 matches at 8 bases. V was pared by 8 bases and J by 4 bases, with 2 bases of the junction left unmatched. The CDR3 extends over 12 amino acids. The germline gives CDR1 MNHEY, CDR2 SVGAGI. The CDR3 reads CASLQGADTQYF. CDR3 sequence (DNA): TGTGCCAGCTTACAGGGGGCAGATACGCAGTATTTT.

V and J are TRBV18 and TRBJ2-5, with TRBD1 matching 12 bases. Germline assignment: CDR1 KGHSH and CDR2 LQKENI. Trimming cost V 1 base and J 5 bases; bases outside gene matches: 5. The CDR3 totals 16 residues. The CDR3 here is CASSPRKGTGGETQYF. Here the CDR3 DNA reads TGTGCCAGCTCACCACGTAAGGGGACAGGGGGCGAGACCCAGTACTTC.

J is TRBJ2-1 and V is TRBV5-5; D gene ambiguous. Per germline, CDR1 SGHKS and CDR2 YYEKEE (reference sequence). V lost 1 base and J lost 7, with 9 bases in between. The CDR3 length is 13 residues. DNA for the CDR3: TGTGCCAGCAGCTTGTCACAGTTTAATGAGCAGTTCTTC. It yields the protein CASSLSQFNEQFF.

The chain is built from TRBV6-1 and TRBJ2-7; D gene unclear. This CDR3 is 12 amino acids long. The V gene's germline CDR1 is MNHNS and CDR2 SASEGT. Trimming removed 5 bases at V and 0 bases at J, with 5 bases between. The CDR3 nucleotides read TGTGCCAGCAGTCGACACTCCTACGAGCAGTACTTC. Translating gives CASSRHSYEQYF.

J is TRBJ1-1 and V is TRBV11-2, with 8 bases fitting TRBD1. V trimming: 5 bases; J trimming: 7 bases; junction bases outside the gene matches: 3. This CDR3 is built from 12 residues. CDR1 and CDR2 from the germline V gene are SGHAT and FQNNGV. The CDR3 DNA follows: TGTGCCAGCAGCCGGACAGGGTTTGAAGCTTTCTTT. Translation gives CASSRTGFEAFF.

This clone was detected a few times. The rearrangement uses TRBV5-1 and TRBJ1-2; D not resolved. CDR1 and CDR2 (germline): SGHRS, YFSETQ. This CDR3 spans 13 amino acids. Trimming stripped 0 bases from V and 3 bases from J, with 6 bases between. The CDR3 DNA reads TGCGCCAGCAGCTTGGAAGGTGACTATGGCTACACCTTC. Translation: CASSLEGDYGYTF.

The V gene is TRBV23-1, the J gene TRBJ2-5; tentative D call: TRBD1 (5 bases). TRBV23-1 is labeled an ORF, and its function is uncertain. This CDR3 comprises 17 residues. Trimming left V 2 bases short and J 5 bases short, with 21 bases between. CDR3 protein: CASSQRSEPGCEETQYF. CDR3 bases: TGCGCCAGCAGTCAAAGGTCGGAGCCAGGGTGTGAGGAGACCCAGTACTTC.

The CDR3 nucleotides are TGTGCCAGCAGTCAGGGGGAAACTTGGACAGATACGCAGTATTTT. Translation: CASSQGETWTDTQYF. The rearrangement links TRBV6-5 to TRBJ2-3; 7 nucleotides align to TRBD1. This CDR3 is 15 amino acids long. V lost 5 bases, J lost 3 bases, and 8 bases stayed unmatched. Per the germline V gene, CDR1 is MNHEY and CDR2 is SVGAGI.

The chain carries TRBV11-1 and TRBJ2-3; a weak D match, TRBD2 (6 bases). Deletions cut 5 bases from V and 2 bases from J, with 14 bases between. The CDR3 is made up of 15 amino acids. Germline V gene sequence: CDR1 SGHAT, CDR2 FQDESV (reference sequence). CDR3 sequence reads: CASSPVGRDTDTQYF. As DNA, the CDR3 is TGTGCCAGCAGCCCCGTGGGGCGGGACACAGATACGCAGTATTTT.

DNA of the CDR3: TGTGCCAGCAGTGACTCGAGACCTTCCGATTACTACGAGCAGTACTTC. Its translation: CASSDSRPSDYYEQYF. V gene TRBV6-4 combines with J gene TRBJ2-7; D is unclear. This CDR3 contains 16 residues. Germline lookup yields CDR1 MRHNA and CDR2 SNTAGT. Trimming pared 0 bases from V and 3 bases from J, leaving 15 bases between.

This clone was counted only a few times. The chain couples TRBV27 to TRBJ2-7; 8 bases are a match to TRBD1. V lost 7 bases, J lost 3 bases, and 8 bases stayed unmatched. The length of the CDR3 is 14 residues. CDR1 is MNHEY and CDR2 is SMNVEV in the germline V gene (reference sequence). The CDR3 loop is CASNRDRTSYEQYF. In nucleotides, the CDR3 is TGTGCCAGCAACCGGGACAGGACAAGCTACGAGCAGTACTTC.

This clone occurred once. V and J are TRBV5-1 and TRBJ1-1; no definite D call. Trimming removed 4 bases at V and 3 bases at J, with 13 bases between. This CDR3 is 14 amino acids long. The V gene's germline CDR1 is SGHRS and CDR2 YFSETQ. CDR3 loop: CASSQAPQDTEAFF. The CDR3 DNA reads TGCGCCAGCAGCCAGGCCCCCCAAGACACTGAAGCTTTCTTT.

CDR3 sequence reads: CASSLGGVMGDTQYF. CDR3 coding DNA: TGTGCCAGCAGCTTAGGCGGGGTCATGGGAGATACGCAGTATTTT. The gene calls are TRBV7-3 and TRBJ2-3; TRBD2 might be the D (6 bases). Between the trimmed V and J ends, which lost 2 bases and 5 bases, there was a span of 14 bases. This CDR3 has 15 amino acids. Germline CDR1 SGHTA, CDR2 FQGTGA.

The chain employs TRBV9 and TRBJ2-7; 8 nucleotides match TRBD1. V was pared by 4 bases and J by 0 bases, with 6 bases of the junction left unmatched. The CDR3 totals 15 residues. The V gene's germline CDR1 is SGDLS and CDR2 YYNGEE. CDR3 DNA sequence: TGTGCCAGCAGCCCAGGGGGCGCGGGCTCCTACGAGCAGTACTTC. Its translation: CASSPGGAGSYEQYF.

The sample holds one count of this clone. The chain combines TRBV18 with TRBJ2-3, with 8 nucleotides matching TRBD2. CDR3 length equals 18 residues. CDR1 and CDR2 (germline): KGHSH, LQKENI. After removal of 3 bases from V and 1 base from J, the junction contained 12 bases not matched to a gene. The CDR3 coding sequence is TGTGCCAGCTCACCTTGGCGGGGGGACCGGATAGGCACAGATACGCAGTATTTT. It encodes CASSPWRGDRIGTDTQYF.

This rearrangement joins TRBV19 to TRBJ2-1, with TRBD2 matching over 10 bases. The ends lost 7 bases at V and 7 bases at J; junction bases unmatched: 10. There are 15 residues in the CDR3. CDR1 LNHDA and CDR2 SQIVND come from the germline V gene (reference sequence). The DNA for the CDR3 is TGTGCCAGTACCAGGACTAGCGGAGTTGATAATGAGCAGTTCTTC. Protein sequence: CASTRTSGVDNEQFF.

The V call is TRBV10-2, the J call TRBJ2-1, with D tentatively TRBD2 (5 bases). The ends were cut back, 5 bases at V and 2 bases at J, with 10 bases in the middle. Germline values: CDR1 WSHSY, CDR2 SAAADI. The CDR3 has 14 residues. The CDR3 region is CASSSVGAYNEQFF. CDR3 nucleotides: TGCGCCAGCAGTTCCGTGGGAGCCTACAATGAGCAGTTCTTC.

This clone was seen just once. The gene calls are TRBV6-5 and TRBJ1-2; 7 bases agree with TRBD1. There are 14 residues in the CDR3. The trim removed 0 bases at V and 8 bases at J, leaving 6 bases unmatched. Germline V gives CDR1 MNHEY, CDR2 SVGAGI. The CDR3 DNA is TGTGCCAGCAGTTACTCGAACAGGGGAAAAGGCTACACCTTC. This sequence encodes CASSYSNRGKGYTF.

The CDR3 here is CASSPGQPNTEAFF. CDR3 DNA sequence: TGTGCCAGCTCACCGGGTCAGCCGAACACTGAAGCTTTCTTT. V and J are TRBV18 and TRBJ1-1; the D is unclear. Germline CDR1 is KGHSH and CDR2 is LQKENI. V shed 3 bases and J shed 1 base, with 9 bases lying between them. The CDR3 loop spans 14 amino acids.

This chain uses TRBV21-1 with TRBJ1-2. TRBV21-1 is a pseudogene locus. The CDR3 loop spans 17 amino acids. The DNA for the CDR3 is TGTGCCAGCAGCAAAGCGCGGGCACGAAAGATTTTCTATGGCTACACCTTC. Translated: CASSKARARKIFYGYTF.

The chain uses TRBV30 and TRBJ2-7, with 9 bases matching TRBD2. V shed 0 bases, J shed 2 bases, and the junction held 2 bases outside the gene matches. Germline lookup yields CDR1 GTSNPN and CDR2 SVGIG (reference sequence). The CDR3 is 14 amino acids. In DNA, the CDR3 is TGTGCCTGGAGTGTGACTAGCGGCCCCTACGAGCAGTACTTC. It translates to CAWSVTSGPYEQYF.

J is TRBJ1-1 and V is TRBV11-3, with D unclear. The CDR3 spans 13 residues. Germline loops: CDR1 SGHNT, CDR2 YENEEA. Trimming pared 6 bases from V and 0 bases from J, leaving 8 bases between. CDR3 sequence: CASRRALNTEAFF. The CDR3 DNA follows: TGTGCCAGCAGAAGGGCCCTGAACACTGAAGCTTTCTTT.

V gene TRBV25-1 combines with J gene TRBJ1-4; D not certain. V was shortened by 3 bases and J by 8 bases, with 16 bases between the two germline ends. CDR3 length: 15 amino acids. Germline assignment: CDR1 MGHDK and CDR2 SYGVNS. CDR3 coding DNA: TGTGCCAGCAGTGAGGGCCGGGGTAGTCAGGAAAAACTGTTTTTT. Its protein is CASSEGRGSQEKLFF.

The CDR3 DNA reads as TGTGCCAGTAGTAGTGTATTTAACACCGGGGAGCTGTTTTTT. Encoded protein: CASSSVFNTGELFF. This sequence joins TRBV19 and TRBJ2-2; D uncertain. Germline V gene data show CDR1 as LNHDA and CDR2 as SQIVND (reference sequence). The CDR3 has 14 amino acids. V lost 4 bases to trimming and J lost 2 bases, with 8 bases between them.